These T cell receptor beta chains were read from a single sample in a study of blood T cell repertoires in COVID-19. Clones were sequenced by immunoSEQ multiplex PCR, and TCRdb holds only the in-frame ones, with some missing. The table has about 110,000 clones, over 65% seen once. The material sequenced was peripheral blood. The receptors derive from a woman of 80 years or more with acute or convalescent COVID-19. CDR3s include the opening cysteine and the closing phenylalanine or tryptophan. Fields, in order: CDR3 protein, clone size, V gene. For some rows the clone size is stated as once, few or many, or as a class when expanded; others skip it.

CSAGHYEQYF	NA	TRBV20-1
CASSPSAGLQYF	NA	TRBV5-1
CASSSGQNLNEKLFF	NA	TRBV7-2
CASSSAGQGPNQPQHF	NA	TRBV6-2/TRBV6-3
CASNDRPIRTTNEKLFF	NA	TRBV19
CASSQPTGRGEQYF	NA	TRBV5-1
CAWGTLNLVSPLHF	NA	TRBV30
CASSLTGFDEQYF	NA	TRBV5-5
CASSPPGTSLTDTQYF	once	TRBV5-1
CASSERAGRNTGELFF	NA	TRBV2
CASSLYRGIEAFF	few	TRBV5-6
CASSLGLAELTDTQYF	NA	TRBV3-1/TRBV3-2
CATSRDGGYTYNEQFF	NA	TRBV15
CSAGQVGEKLFF	NA	TRBV29-1
CASSYPPGRVTYEQYF	NA	TRBV6-5
CAISRTGPRGGELFF	NA	TRBV10-3
CASSQAAGGQGRDEQYF	NA	TRBV4-2
CASSLDSKNIQYF	NA	TRBV5-4
CASSGTGGRGQYF	NA	TRBV10-2
CASSPGTGRTEAFF	NA	TRBV18
CASSEQGRDNEKLFF	NA	TRBV2
CASSRSSGGANEQFF	NA	TRBV5-1
CASSGPDISGNTIYF	NA	TRBV9
CASSFAASAETQYF	few	TRBV5-1
CASKGASGTQYNEQFF	NA	TRBV5-1
CASSRLAGGPLKETQYF	NA	TRBV5-8
CASSLILAGGGTDTQYF	NA	TRBV5-4
CAFKRGRAHPAQYF	once	TRBV28
CASSPTGQTGELFF	NA	TRBV2
CASSIGGGAKNIQYF	NA	TRBV19
CASSLGLARTYNEQFF	NA	TRBV7-9
CASSYPTGGFEAFF	once	TRBV6-2/TRBV6-3
CASRPSGSGTGELFF	NA	TRBV7-9
CASSRLAGGFSYEQYF	NA	TRBV5-6
CASSPHRVDGANVLTF	NA	TRBV28
CASSQVSRGVYEQYF	NA	TRBV14
CSVVGQGKWDEQFF	NA	TRBV29-1
CAINNRSRNEQFF	NA	TRBV10-3
CSASLAGVQETQYF	NA	TRBV20-1
CASSFPGHHTDTQYF	once	TRBV27
CASSYGGTSRTDTQYF	NA	TRBV6-2/TRBV6-3
CASQQERQPQHF	NA	TRBV2
CASSLGRGWDGSEQFF	few	TRBV28
CASSGLDKNIQYF	NA	TRBV6-5
CASSSYRTGNTEAFF	NA	TRBV28
CASSLRGSGNTIYF	NA	TRBV28
CASSPTTGAGNIQYF	NA	TRBV18
CASSPGGNQPQHF	few	TRBV5-1
CASTYSGQPQHF	NA	TRBV2